The rows below give T cell receptor beta chains drawn from one sample of a study of regulatory T cells in long-lasting Graves disease. TCRdb used MiXCR to reprocess the multiplex PCR reads, holding one entry per CDR3 protein. The sample yields 400,000 to 650,000 distinct CDR3 sequences, around 16% seen once. These data also formed part of another study, on T cells in Graves' hyperthyroidism and ophthalmopathy.

Sequences were derived from peripheral blood mononuclear cells (PBMCs), sampled at new diagnosis, from a patient treated with antithyroid drugs. The receptor source for this set is a woman aged 35-60 years with Graves disease. Each CDR3 is given without its conserved first and last residue. The order of the fields is V gene, CDR3 length, D gene, CDR3 protein. A D gene is named only where the DNA matches it firmly.

TRBV7-2,13,NA,ASSPGGGQYNEQF
TRBV6-2/TRBV6-3,13,TRBD1,ASSYSPTGGYGYT
TRBV6-1,11,NA,ASLRRAKNIQY
TRBV29-1,10,NA,SVSEPSGELF
TRBV12-3/TRBV12-4,15,NA,ASRDSPGLTGNQPQH
TRBV10-2,11,TRBD1,ASRRQGSYEQY
TRBV12-3/TRBV12-4,11,NA,ASSSRGNQPQH
TRBV11-2,11,NA,ASSRQGFTEAF
TRBV12-3/TRBV12-4,13,NA,ASSLGAGKYNEQF
TRBV2,12,NA,ASSDRRIQETQY
TRBV6-1,10,NA,ASSTGYNEQF
TRBV6-1,13,TRBD1,ASSRRQGAGYEQY
TRBV2,14,TRBD1,ASSDLPGQGGSPLH
TRBV2,12,NA,ASSEASPNQPQH
TRBV5-5,13,NA,ASSKGGPTSYEQY
TRBV19,13,TRBD2,ASSRLAGGPNEQF
TRBV2,13,TRBD2,ASTGTSWGTETQY
TRBV6-1,11,TRBD1,ASSQGAGQPQH
TRBV5-6,12,TRBD1,ASSAGQAYTEAF
TRBV19,14,TRBD1,ASSRDMTGTGNTIY
TRBV10-1,11,NA,ASSPTITGELF
TRBV2,13,NA,ASSAPPEGSTEAF
TRBV6-1,11,TRBD1,ASSERTGYGYT
TRBV12-5,13,NA,ASGLVQEKYYGYT
TRBV12-3/TRBV12-4,10,NA,ASSSLRNEQF
TRBV30,11,NA,AWKGTPKNEQF
TRBV2,15,NA,ASSEAGPGALNTEAF
TRBV11-3,11,NA,ASSLGSQETQY
TRBV10-3,13,NA,AISESRTTNEKLF